The TCR beta chain under discussion was sequenced for a study of shared clonotypes between healthy human individuals. Points on this clone: Its antigen is unidentified.

Germline CDR1 reads MNHEY; CDR2 reads SVGAGI. The V and J ends lost 5 bases and 0 bases, in that order; junction bases with no gene match: 6. This CDR3 is 15 amino acids long. It was CD45RO-negative cells, positively selected for CCR7, that made up naive CD8 cells, with terminally differentiated effector memory CD45RA+ cells excluded. Study observations and caveats: The generation probabilities recorded for non-shared clonotypes fell below those of clonotypes shared by all four donors.

In the original workflow: From ImmunoSEQ came sequences covering only the junction and carrying no quality scores, so filtering differed. TCRdb keeps only in-frame clones here, not all; method: immunoSEQ multiplex PCR. V, J and clone size derive from that table, while D and trimming were established from the DNA sequence. The sample records about 680,000 clones, about 90% being singletons. Sequencing input: naive CD8+ T cells sorted from blood. This sequence originates from a young man in good health. The chain has TRBV6-5 and TRBJ2-7, with TRBD1 identical over 8 bases. The CDR3 bases are TGTGCCAGCAGTGGGACAGGTTTTAGCTCCTACGAGCAGTACTTC. As protein: CASSGTGFSSYEQYF.